A selection of T cell receptor beta chains follows, all from one sample in a study of T cell responses to AZD1222 COVID-19 vaccine. Here immunoSEQ multiplex PCR was the method, and the copy in TCRdb shows in-frame clones only, minus some. The table lists about 160,000 clones, 94% of them singletons. Sequencing used peripheral blood, obtained on day 0 of AZD1222 vaccination. These receptors all come from an adult in good health. CDR3s include the opening cysteine and the closing phenylalanine or tryptophan.

j_call,v_call,cdr3_length,cdr3_aa
TRBJ2-3,TRBV9,15,CASSVGAIITDTQYF
TRBJ2-1,TRBV7-2,16,CASSLVAGGTYNEQFF
TRBJ1-1,TRBV2,14,CASSPGQMNTEAFF
TRBJ2-1,TRBV27,15,CASSLLRGGGGEQFF
TRBJ1-4,TRBV7-9,16,CASSSIKSAGRWKLFF
TRBJ2-6,TRBV2,16,CASRPWPNSGANVLTF
TRBJ2-2,TRBV5-1,17,CASSSRAEVTITGELFF
TRBJ1-5,TRBV3-1/TRBV3-2,14,CASSQGTGDLPQHF
TRBJ1-6,TRBV7-6,14,CASSLEAANSPLHF
TRBJ1-1,TRBV18,13,CASSLTENTEAFF
TRBJ1-1,TRBV10-3,13,CAIRWTVNTEAFF
TRBJ1-1,TRBV11-2,15,CASRAPGQMNTEAFF
TRBJ2-2,TRBV5-1,14,CASSLSGNTGELFF
TRBJ2-1,TRBV13,14,CASSTRTGGNEQFF
TRBJ2-2,TRBV5-5,15,CASSVGLADTGELFF
TRBJ2-2,TRBV30,13,CAWSVSGAGELFF
TRBJ1-4,TRBV2,15,CASSPSGGDNEKLFF
TRBJ1-5,TRBV7-8,14,CASSLDGGHQPQHF
TRBJ2-4,TRBV3-1/TRBV3-2,15,CASSLPGEGKNIQYF
TRBJ1-2,TRBV3-1/TRBV3-2,14,CASSQDSTAGGYTF
TRBJ1-2,TRBV4-1,15,CASSQVGDVTYGYTF
TRBJ1-5,TRBV7-8,15,CASSSWTGPGEPQHF
TRBJ1-2,TRBV28,14,CASSGGQGLYGYTF
TRBJ2-3,TRBV29-1,17,CSVEVFGGLAGTDTQYF
TRBJ2-3,TRBV4-2,16,CASSQTMTGGMDTQYF
TRBJ2-2,TRBV6-4,15,CASSPTGASTGELFF
TRBJ2-1,TRBV19,16,CASKPTSGSRGNEQFF
TRBJ1-1,TRBV5-1,15,CASSLVAGGYTEAFF
TRBJ1-1,TRBV7-9,13,CASSISGDTEAFF
TRBJ1-2,TRBV7-9,13,CASSLDLGDGYTF
TRBJ2-1,TRBV5-1,14,CASAPLTSENEQFF
TRBJ2-1,TRBV28,16,CASSASRAGGRGEQFF
TRBJ1-2,TRBV7-9,12,CASSLVQGGYTF
TRBJ2-4,TRBV29-1,13,CSVELLAKNIQYF
TRBJ2-1,TRBV20-1,15,CSASSRGGVFNEQFF
TRBJ2-3,TRBV18,13,CASSVSNTDTQYF
TRBJ2-1,TRBV7-2,15,CASSSSGGSYNEQFF
TRBJ2-3,TRBV7-9,12,CASSFQGDTQYF
TRBJ2-3,TRBV5-1,13,CASSLESLGTQYF
TRBJ1-2,TRBV19,14,CASSRGGFNYGYTF
TRBJ1-2,TRBV19,16,CASSMRFRGTGDGYTF
TRBJ2-3,TRBV4-3,15,CASSTGTGAGDTQYF
TRBJ1-6,TRBV11-2,18,CASSLGHPLDTYNSPLHF
TRBJ2-2,TRBV28,14,CASIGTGGGGELFF
TRBJ1-5,TRBV9,12,CASSVMGQPQHF
TRBJ1-5,TRBV5-5,16,CASSFIPGQGNQPQHF
TRBJ1-5,TRBV7-8,14,CASSLLPRDQPQHF
TRBJ1-5,TRBV2,13,CASSDRVNQPQHF
TRBJ1-5,TRBV2,13,CASTGQGPQPQHF
TRBJ2-5,TRBV6-2/TRBV6-3,11,CASSYLETQYF
TRBJ2-1,TRBV4-3,18,CASSQDPPRISGTHEQFF
TRBJ2-1,TRBV5-4,12,CASRTSGDEQFF
TRBJ1-6,TRBV12-3/TRBV12-4,13,CASSLGEVSPLHF
TRBJ1-5,TRBV28,14,CASSYRLRDQPQHF
TRBJ1-2,TRBV11-2,13,CASSATGFQGYTF
TRBJ2-3,TRBV5-1,13,CASSLDVGDTQYF
TRBJ1-1,TRBV6-5,12,CASSHRGTEAFF
TRBJ2-2,TRBV10-1,13,CASSGQYTGELFF
TRBJ1-2,TRBV10-2,14,CASSDRQGFYGYTF